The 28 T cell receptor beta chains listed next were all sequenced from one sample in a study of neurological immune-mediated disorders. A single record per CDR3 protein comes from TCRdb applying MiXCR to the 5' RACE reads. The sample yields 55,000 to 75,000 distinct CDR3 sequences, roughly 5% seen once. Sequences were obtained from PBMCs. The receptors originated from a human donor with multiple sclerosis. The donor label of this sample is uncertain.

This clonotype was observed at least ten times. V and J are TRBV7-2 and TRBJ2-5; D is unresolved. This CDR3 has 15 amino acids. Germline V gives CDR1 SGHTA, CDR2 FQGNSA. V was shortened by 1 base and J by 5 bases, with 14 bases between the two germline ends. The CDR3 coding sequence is TGTGCCAGCAGCTTAGGGCCCCGGCGGTGGGAGACCCAGTACTTC. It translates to CASSLGPRRWETQYF.

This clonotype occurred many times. In nucleotides, the CDR3 is TGCGCCAGCAGCTTGGCCACTGGGGGACAGTCCTACAATGAGCAGTTCTTC. This codes for CASSLATGGQSYNEQFF. V and J are TRBV5-1 and TRBJ2-1, with 7 bases aligning to TRBD1. Germline V lookup: CDR1 SGHRS, CDR2 YFSETQ. The CDR3 sequence is 17 residues long. The ends lost 0 bases at V and 1 base at J; junction bases unmatched: 7.

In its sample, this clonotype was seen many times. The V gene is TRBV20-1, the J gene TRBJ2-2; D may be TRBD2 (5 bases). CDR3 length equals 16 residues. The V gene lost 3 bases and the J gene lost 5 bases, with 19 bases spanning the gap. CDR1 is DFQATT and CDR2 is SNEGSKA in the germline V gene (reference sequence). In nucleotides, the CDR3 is TGCAGTGCTAGGGCTAGGGAGCCTAAAGGAACCGGGGAGCTGTTTTTT. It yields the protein CSARAREPKGTGELFF.

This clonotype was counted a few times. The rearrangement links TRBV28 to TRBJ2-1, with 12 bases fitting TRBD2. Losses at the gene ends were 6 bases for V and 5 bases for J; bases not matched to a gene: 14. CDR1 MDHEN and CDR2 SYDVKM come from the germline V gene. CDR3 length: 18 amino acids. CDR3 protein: CASSLPRLAGVLNNEQFF. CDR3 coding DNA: TGTGCCAGCAGCCTCCCCCGACTAGCGGGGGTCTTAAACAATGAGCAGTTCTTC.

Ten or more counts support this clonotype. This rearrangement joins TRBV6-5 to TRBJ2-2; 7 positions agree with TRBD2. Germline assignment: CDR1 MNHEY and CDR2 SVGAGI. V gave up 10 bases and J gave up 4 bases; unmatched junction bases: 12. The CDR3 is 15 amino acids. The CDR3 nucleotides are TGTGCCACTGGGGAGGGAGGGGACCTCACCGGGGAGCTGTTTTTT. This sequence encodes CATGEGGDLTGELFF.

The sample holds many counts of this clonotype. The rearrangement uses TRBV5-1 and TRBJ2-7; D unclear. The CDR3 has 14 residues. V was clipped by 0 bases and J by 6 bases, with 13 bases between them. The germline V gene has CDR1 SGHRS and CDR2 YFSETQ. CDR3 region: CASSLESHPGEQYF. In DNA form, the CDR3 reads TGCGCCAGCAGCTTGGAGTCCCACCCAGGCGAGCAGTACTTC.

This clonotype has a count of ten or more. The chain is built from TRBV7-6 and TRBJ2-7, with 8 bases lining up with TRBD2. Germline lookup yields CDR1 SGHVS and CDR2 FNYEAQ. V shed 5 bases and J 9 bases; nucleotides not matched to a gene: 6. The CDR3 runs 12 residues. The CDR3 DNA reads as TGTGCCAGCAGCCCCGGGGGGGGGGTGCAGTACTTC. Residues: CASSPGGGVQYF.

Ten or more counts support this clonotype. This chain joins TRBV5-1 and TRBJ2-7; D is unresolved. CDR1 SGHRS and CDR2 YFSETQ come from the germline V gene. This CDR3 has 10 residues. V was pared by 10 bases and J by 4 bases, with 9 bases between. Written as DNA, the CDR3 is TGCGCCGAGACAATGTACGAGCAGTACTTC. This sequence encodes CAETMYEQYF.

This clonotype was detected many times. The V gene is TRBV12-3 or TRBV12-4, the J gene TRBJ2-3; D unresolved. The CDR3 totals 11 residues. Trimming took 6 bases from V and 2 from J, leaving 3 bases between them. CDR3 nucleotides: TGTGCCAGCAGGTACACAGATACGCAGTATTTT. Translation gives CASRYTDTQYF.

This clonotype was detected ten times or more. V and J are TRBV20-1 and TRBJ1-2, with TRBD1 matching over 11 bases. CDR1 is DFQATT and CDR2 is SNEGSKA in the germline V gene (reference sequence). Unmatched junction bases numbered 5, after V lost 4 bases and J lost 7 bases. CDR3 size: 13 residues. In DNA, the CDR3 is TGCAGTGCTAAAGCCGGGACAGGGGGTGGCTACACCTTC. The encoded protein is CSAKAGTGGGYTF.

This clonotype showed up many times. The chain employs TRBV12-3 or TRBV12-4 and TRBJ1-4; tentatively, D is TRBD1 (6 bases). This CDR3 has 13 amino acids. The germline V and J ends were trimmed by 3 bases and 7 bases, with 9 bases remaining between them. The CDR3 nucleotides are TGTGCCAGCAGTTTCCAGGGGTCTGAAAAACTGTTTTTT. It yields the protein CASSFQGSEKLFF.

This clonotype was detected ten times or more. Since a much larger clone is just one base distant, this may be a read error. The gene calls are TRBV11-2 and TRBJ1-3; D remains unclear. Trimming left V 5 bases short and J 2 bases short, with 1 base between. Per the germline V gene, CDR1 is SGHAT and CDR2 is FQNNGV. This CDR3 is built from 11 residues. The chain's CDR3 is CASSPGNTIYF. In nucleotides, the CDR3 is TGTGCCAGCAGCCCTGGAAACACCATATATTTT.

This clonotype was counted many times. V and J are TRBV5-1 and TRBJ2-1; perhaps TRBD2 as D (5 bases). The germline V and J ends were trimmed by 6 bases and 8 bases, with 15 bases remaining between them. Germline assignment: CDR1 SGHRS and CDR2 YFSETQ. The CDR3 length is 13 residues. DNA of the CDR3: TGCGCCAGCACCCTCGACAAGGACTATGAGCAGTTCTTC. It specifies CASTLDKDYEQFF. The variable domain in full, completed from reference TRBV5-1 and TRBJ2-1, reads KAGVTQTPRYLIKTRGQQVTLSCSPISGHRSVSWYQQTPGQGLQFLFEYFSETQRNKGNFPGRFSGRQFSNSRSEMNVSTLELGDSALYLCASTLDKDYEQFFGPGTRLTVL.

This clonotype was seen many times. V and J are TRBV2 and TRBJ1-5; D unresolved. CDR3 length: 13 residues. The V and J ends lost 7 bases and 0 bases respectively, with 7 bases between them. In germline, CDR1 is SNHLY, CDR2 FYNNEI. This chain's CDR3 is CASNVVSNQPQHF. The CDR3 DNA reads TGTGCCAGCAATGTAGTTAGCAATCAGCCCCAGCATTTT. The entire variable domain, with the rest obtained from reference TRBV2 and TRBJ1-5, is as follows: EPEVTQTPSHQVTQMGQEVILRCVPISNHLYFYWYRQILGQKVEFLVSFYNNEISEKSEIFDDQFSVERPDGSNFTLKIRSTKLEDSAMYFCASNVVSNQPQHFGDGTRLSIL.

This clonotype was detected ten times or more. The CDR3 loop reads CASSRLGRVTGGVGNTEAFF. CDR3 DNA sequence: TGTGCCAGCAGCCGACTTGGGAGGGTGACAGGGGGCGTTGGGAACACTGAAGCTTTCTTT. V usage is TRBV14 and J usage is TRBJ1-1, with 10 bases identical to TRBD1. Germline loops: CDR1 SGHDN, CDR2 FVKESK. The V segment lost 4 bases and the J segment 1 base; nucleotides outside the gene matches: 18. The CDR3 length is 20 residues.

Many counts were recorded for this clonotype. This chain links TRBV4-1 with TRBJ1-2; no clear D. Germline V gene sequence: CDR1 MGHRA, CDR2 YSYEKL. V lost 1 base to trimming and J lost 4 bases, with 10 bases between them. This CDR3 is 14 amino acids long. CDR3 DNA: TGCGCCAGCAGCCAAGGACTGACGGTCTATGGCTACACCTTC. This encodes CASSQGLTVYGYTF.

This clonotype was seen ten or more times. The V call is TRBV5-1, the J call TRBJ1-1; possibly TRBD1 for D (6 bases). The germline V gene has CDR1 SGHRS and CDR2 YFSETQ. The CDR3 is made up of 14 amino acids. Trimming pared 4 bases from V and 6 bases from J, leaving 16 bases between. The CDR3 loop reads CASSLQGISSEAFF. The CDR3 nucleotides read TGCGCCAGCAGCCTACAGGGAATTAGCTCTGAAGCTTTCTTT.

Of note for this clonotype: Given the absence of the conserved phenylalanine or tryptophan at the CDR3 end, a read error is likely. In DNA form, the CDR3 reads TGCGCCAGCAGCTCTAGCGGGGGAGGGTACAATGAGCAGTTCCTC. It yields the protein CASSSSGGGYNEQFL. The V gene is TRBV5-1, the J gene TRBJ2-1; TRBD2 agrees at 10 bases. Losses at the gene ends were 3 bases for V and 4 bases for J; bases not matched to a gene: 4. The CDR3 is 15 residues long. Germline CDR1 SGHRS, CDR2 YFSETQ.

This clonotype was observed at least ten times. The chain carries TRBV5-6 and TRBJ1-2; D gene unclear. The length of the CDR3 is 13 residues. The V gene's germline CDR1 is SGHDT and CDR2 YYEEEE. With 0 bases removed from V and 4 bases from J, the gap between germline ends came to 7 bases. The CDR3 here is CASSLEAAYGYTF. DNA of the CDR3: TGTGCCAGCAGCTTGGAGGCAGCCTATGGCTACACCTTC.

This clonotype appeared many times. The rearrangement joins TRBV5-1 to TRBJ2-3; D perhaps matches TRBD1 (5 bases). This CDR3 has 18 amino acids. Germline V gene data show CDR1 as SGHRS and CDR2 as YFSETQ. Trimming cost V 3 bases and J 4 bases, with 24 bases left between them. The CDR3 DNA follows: TGCGCCAGCAGCTCGGTAGCCTCCCCAGGGATGGGGCCAGATACGCAGTATTTT. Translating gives CASSSVASPGMGPDTQYF.

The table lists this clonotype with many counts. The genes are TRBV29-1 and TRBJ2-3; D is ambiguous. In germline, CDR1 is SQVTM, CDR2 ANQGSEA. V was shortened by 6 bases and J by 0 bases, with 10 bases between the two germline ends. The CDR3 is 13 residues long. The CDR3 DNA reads TGCAGCGTACTCGGAACTAGCACAGATACGCAGTATTTT. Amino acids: CSVLGTSTDTQYF.

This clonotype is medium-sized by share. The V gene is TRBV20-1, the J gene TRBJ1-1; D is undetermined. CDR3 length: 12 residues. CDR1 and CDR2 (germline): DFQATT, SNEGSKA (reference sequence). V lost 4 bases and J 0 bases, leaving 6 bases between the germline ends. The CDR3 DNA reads TGCAGTGCTATGCCCATGAACACTGAAGCTTTCTTT. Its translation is CSAMPMNTEAFF.

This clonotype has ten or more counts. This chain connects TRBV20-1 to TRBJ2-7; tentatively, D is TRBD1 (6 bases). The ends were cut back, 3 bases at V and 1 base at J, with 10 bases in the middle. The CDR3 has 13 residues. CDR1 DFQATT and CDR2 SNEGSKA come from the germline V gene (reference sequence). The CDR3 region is CSASHRDSYEQYF. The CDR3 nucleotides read TGCAGTGCTAGCCACAGGGATTCCTACGAGCAGTACTTC.

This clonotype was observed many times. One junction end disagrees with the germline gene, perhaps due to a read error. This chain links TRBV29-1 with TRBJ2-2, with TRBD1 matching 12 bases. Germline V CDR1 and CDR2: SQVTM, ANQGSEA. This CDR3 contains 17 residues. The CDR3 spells CSFASGTGGADTRELFF. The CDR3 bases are TGCAGCTTCGCTTCCGGGACAGGGGGCGCGGACACCCGGGAGCTGTTTTTT.

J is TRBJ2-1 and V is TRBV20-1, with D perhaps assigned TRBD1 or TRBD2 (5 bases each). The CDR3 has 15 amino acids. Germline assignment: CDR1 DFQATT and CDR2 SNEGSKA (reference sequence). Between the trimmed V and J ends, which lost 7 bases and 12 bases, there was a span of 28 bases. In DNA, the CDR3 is TGCAGTGGGGCGGAGACGGCCATCAACGGGGACGTGCAGTTCTTC. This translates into CSGAETAINGDVQFF.

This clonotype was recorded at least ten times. For the CDR3, the DNA is TGCAGTGTTCCGACAGGGGGGAGAGATACGCAGTATTTT. Protein product: CSVPTGGRDTQYF. The chain combines TRBV20-1 with TRBJ2-3; 9 bases fit TRBD1. This CDR3 contains 13 residues. The V gene's germline CDR1 is DFQATT and CDR2 SNEGSKA (reference sequence). V dropped 7 bases and J dropped 5; count of bases not matched to a gene: 7.

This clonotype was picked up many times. CDR3 residues: CASSLGSAPTGELFF. CDR3 in DNA: TGCGCCAGCAGCTTGGGGTCGGCCCCAACCGGGGAGCTGTTTTTT. The V gene is TRBV5-1, the J gene TRBJ2-2; no firm D call. Germline loops: CDR1 SGHRS, CDR2 YFSETQ. This CDR3 has 15 residues. V lost 0 bases and J lost 5, with 11 bases in between.

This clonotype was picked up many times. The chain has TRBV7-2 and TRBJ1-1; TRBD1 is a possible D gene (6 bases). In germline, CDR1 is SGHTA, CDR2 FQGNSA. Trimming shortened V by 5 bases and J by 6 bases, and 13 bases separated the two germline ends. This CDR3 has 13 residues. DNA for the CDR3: TGTGCCAGCAGCCAACAGGGATTTGCTGAAGCTTTCTTT. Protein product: CASSQQGFAEAFF.